This T cell receptor (beta chain) comes out of a study of OX40 agonist ivuxolimab in advanced cancers. Sequencing used immunoSEQ multiplex PCR; TCRdb keeps in-frame clones, though not all of them. The sample lists about 61,000 clones; roughly 85% were seen once. The CDR3 is made up of 15 amino acids. Germline V gene data show CDR1 as SGHVS and CDR2 as FQNEAQ. V was cut by 1 base and J by 2 bases, with 8 bases left in between. The sample consisted of CD4+ or CD8+ T cells sorted from blood, taken in a trial of the OX40 agonist ivuxolimab. The receptor comes from an adult with an advanced solid tumor such as melanoma, head and neck, liver or kidney cancer. This rearrangement joins TRBV7-8 to TRBJ1-4; D is unresolved. CDR3: CASSLERLTNEKLFF. As DNA, the CDR3 is TGTGCCAGCAGCTTAGAACGGCTGACTAATGAAAAACTGTTTTTT.